This T cell receptor (beta chain) was identified in a study of blood T cell repertoires in COVID-19 (dated by TCRdb to about 2020). General notes on the study: Samples from collaborators originated in the United States, Italy and Spain and spanned both the acute and convalescent phases of COVID-19. The repertoires were released in a freely available public database intended as a resource for research on the immune response to SARS-CoV-2. The sample metadata nearly always contained a de-identified subject ID, COVID-19 status, age in years and sex. Where HLA class I and class II types were available, the types were taken from metadata supplied by the sample provider, not from assay-based typing. The samples were drawn from two sources: the first 160 participants of the ongoing ImmuneRACE study, and 950 to 1,500 subjects contributed by 6 global collaborators. Subjects who had been exposed to COVID-19, were actively infected with it, or had recovered from it provided the deeply sampled blood TCRbeta repertoires that made up the dataset. The material from the prospective study consisted of cDNA or gDNA derived from T cells, B-cell-depleted T cells, or PBMCs. Points the paper makes about the study in general: The quantity of clinical and demographic metadata differed by source and by participant and was supplied without curation.

In the case of this clone: Its antigen specificity is not known. No much larger clone is present one base from it, and per-base qualities are unavailable.

TCRbeta CDR3 regions were amplified from genomic DNA using the immunoSEQ Assay, a bias-controlled multiplex PCR. Turning to the authors' computational methods: Within the assay, amplification of reference gene primers was used to estimate how many nucleated cells each sample contained. To quantify the absolute abundance of each unique TCRbeta CDR3 rearrangement, sequence reads were collapsed and filtered. Productive Simpson clonality was computed per sample as the square root of Simpson's diversity index over productive rearrangements. TCRdb retrieved this table from immuneACCESS and kept in-frame rearrangements only. Not all clones are present; in checked studies, unresolved V genes account for under half, and no reason is known for the remainder. V, J and clone size reflect that table, while D and trimming were determined from the DNA. Across this sample there are about 350,000 clones, with roughly 89% seen only once. The ten largest clones take up less than 5% of the sample.

One collaborating source in Seattle enrolled patients while the patients were actively infected and followed the patients over time throughout the course of disease. The collaborating institutions used their own protocols to collect whole blood in K2EDTA tubes. For TCRbeta analysis, collaborators shipped samples in one of three forms: frozen whole blood, isolated PBMCs, or DNA extracted from either of those sample types. This sequence was found in a woman aged 55 to 70 with COVID-19, enrolled during active disease. Sample: peripheral blood.

The CDR3 is CATSTRTGGAYEQYF. The nucleotide sequence reads as follows: TGTGCCACCAGCACAAGGACAGGGGGCGCTTACGAGCAGTACTTC. This chain is built from TRBV15 and TRBJ2-7; TRBD1 agrees with 11 junctional bases. Trimming removed 4 bases from V and 4 bases from J; the gene matches leave 6 bases unexplained. CDR1 and CDR2, looked up from the germline V gene (reference sequence), are LNHNV and YYDKDF. The CDR3 sequence holds 15 residues, the cysteine and phenylalanine included. Of the read, only the CDR3 DNA is kept; its 45 bases are in frame from base 1. The variable domain in full, with residues beyond the CDR3 obtained from the reference TRBV15 and TRBJ2-7 genes, is DAMVIQNPRYQVTQFGKPVTLSCSQTLNHNVMYWYQQKSSQAPKLLFHYYDKDFNNEADTPDNFQSRRPNTSFCFLDIRSPGLGDTAMYLCATSTRTGGAYEQYFGPGTRLTVT.